This T cell receptor (beta chain) was found in a study of T cell responses to AZD1222 COVID-19 vaccine. The method was immunoSEQ multiplex PCR; TCRdb's version includes in-frame clones alone and lacks a portion of them. In the table there are around 140,000 clones, roughly 90% of which are singletons. Study-wide findings and caveats: Spike-specific TCR breadth rose after two AZD1222 doses, and depth rose as well. CD4 TCRs linked to vaccination spanned spike, dominating at 160-218 and 743-854. Donors skewed white British and female; clonal diversity was possibly underestimated. Only 5 or 6 AZD1222 recipients were seropositive at baseline.

The germline gives CDR1 SGHAT, CDR2 FQNNGV. V was pared by 5 bases and J by 5 bases, with 16 bases between. This CDR3 spans 15 amino acids. Details on this clone: The antigen is unknown.

V is TRBV11-2 and J is TRBJ2-1; TRBD2 is a possible D gene (6 bases). This clonotype was sampled from an adult in good health. Source: peripheral blood, taken on day 0 of AZD1222 vaccination. The CDR3 protein is CASSAGSISDNEQFF. CDR3 sequence (DNA): TGTGCCAGCAGCGCGGGGTCGATTTCGGACAATGAGCAGTTCTTC.